These 15 T cell receptor beta chains came from one sample sequenced in a study of T-cell reconstitution after alpha-beta-depleted transplantation in children. Researchers prepared the TCRbeta library using unique molecular identifiers, the study reports. MiXCR was run by TCRdb on the PCR reads, yielding one entry per CDR3 protein. The profile covers around 500,000 distinct CDR3 sequences, with 23% appearing a single time and around 14% taken by the ten largest. The sequences come from PBMCs, mostly from graft donor cells, collected 360 days after TCRalphabeta/CD19-depleted stem cell transplant. The receptors here all came from a boy under three years old who had a stem cell transplant for acute myeloid leukemia, so the T cells may come from the graft donor.

Only a few counts were recorded for this clonotype. The chain carries TRBV6-2 or TRBV6-3 and TRBJ1-1, with unresolved D. The germline V and J ends were trimmed by 6 bases and 0 bases, with 11 bases remaining between them. Germline lookup yields CDR1 MNHEY and CDR2 SVGEGT. The CDR3 totals 14 residues. CDR3 nucleotides: TGTGCCAGCAGCGATCGGGGAATGAACACTGAAGCTTTCTTT. Its translation: CASSDRGMNTEAFF.

The gene calls are TRBV20-1 and TRBJ1-4; the D gene is possibly TRBD1 (5 bases). The V end was cut by 8 bases, the J end by 8 bases, with 6 bases between. There are 9 residues in the CDR3. Germline loops: CDR1 DFQATT, CDR2 SNEGSKA (reference sequence). The CDR3 sequence: CSRGEKLFF. Written as DNA, the CDR3 is TGCAGTCGGGGGGAAAAACTGTTTTTT.

This clonotype has at least ten counts. The gene calls are TRBV12-3 or TRBV12-4 and TRBJ2-7, with D maybe TRBD2 (6 bases). The CDR3 extends over 16 amino acids. V lost 0 bases to trimming and J lost 2 bases, with 14 bases between them. The chain's CDR3 is CASSLAEGLDTYEQYF. The CDR3 bases are TGTGCCAGCAGTTTAGCGGAGGGGCTGGACACCTACGAGCAGTACTTC.

The V and J genes are TRBV7-2 and TRBJ2-3, with D possibly TRBD1 on 5 matching bases. Per germline, CDR1 SGHTA and CDR2 FQGNSA. Between the trimmed V and J ends, which lost 1 base and 6 bases, there was a span of 14 bases. The CDR3 is 15 amino acids. This CDR3 is CASSLGLRSGDTQYF. The CDR3 DNA follows: TGTGCCAGCAGCTTAGGTCTCCGTTCAGGGGATACGCAGTATTTT.

The chain recombines TRBV3-1 with TRBJ1-5; D not certain. V was trimmed by 5 bases and J by 1 base, leaving 6 bases between them. This CDR3 contains 13 residues. The V gene's germline CDR1 is LGHDT and CDR2 YNNKEL (reference sequence). CDR3 in DNA: TGTGCCAGCAGCGACTCCAGCAATCAGCCCCAGCATTTT. Translating gives CASSDSSNQPQHF.

This clonotype was counted only a few times. The rearrangement links TRBV4-3 to TRBJ2-7, with 7 positions matching TRBD1. This CDR3 region has 13 residues. Germline lookup yields CDR1 LGHNA and CDR2 YSLEER. The V and J ends lost 3 bases and 5 bases, in that order; junction bases with no gene match: 4. DNA for the CDR3: TGCGCCAGCAGCCAGGGAACAGGGGACGAGCAGTACTTC. Translation gives CASSQGTGDEQYF.

This clonotype was seen ten or more times. J is TRBJ2-1 and V is TRBV24-1; 7 nucleotides agree with TRBD2. V trimming: 2 bases; J trimming: 4 bases; junction bases outside the gene matches: 4. Germline CDR1 reads KGHDR; CDR2 reads SFDVKD. The CDR3 totals 15 residues. The CDR3 reads CATSDWGGEYNEQFF. The CDR3 DNA reads as TGTGCCACCAGTGATTGGGGGGGGGAATACAATGAGCAGTTCTTC.

This clonotype has a handful of counts. The chain employs TRBV12-3 or TRBV12-4 and TRBJ2-3; D is possibly TRBD1 (5 bases). This CDR3 region has 13 residues. Trimming shortened V by 4 bases and J by 6 bases, and 11 bases separated the two germline ends. The CDR3 DNA is TGTGCCAGCAGTTCGACTCACAGGGATACGCAGTATTTT. Translating gives CASSSTHRDTQYF.

The chain employs TRBV6-5 and TRBJ2-7, with TRBD2 matching 7 bases. The V gene end was trimmed by 5 bases and the J gene end by 0 bases; junction bases not matched to a gene: 7. The CDR3 is made up of 15 amino acids. Per the germline V gene, CDR1 is MNHEY and CDR2 is SVGAGI. The chain's CDR3 is CASSRLADPSYEQYV. CDR3 DNA: TGTGCCAGCAGTAGACTAGCCGACCCCTCCTACGAGCAGTACGTC.

This clonotype was seen more than once but under ten times. The chain has TRBV29-1 and TRBJ2-1; D remains unclear. The CDR3 covers 13 residues. The V gene's germline CDR1 is SQVTM and CDR2 ANQGSEA. Trimming took off 4 bases at V and 9 bases at J, with 16 bases between the two ends. CDR3 in amino acids: CSVANPGHPEQFF. The CDR3 DNA is TGCAGCGTTGCAAATCCAGGCCATCCTGAGCAGTTCTTC.

The DNA for the CDR3 is TGTGCCAGCAGTGTTGGGGATATCACCGGGGAGCTGTTTTTT. Translated, it gives CASSVGDITGELFF. V and J are TRBV2 and TRBJ2-2; unclear D gene. The length of the CDR3 is 14 residues. Germline assignment: CDR1 SNHLY and CDR2 FYNNEI. The V gene lost 4 bases and the J gene lost 4 bases, with 10 bases spanning the gap.

V and J are TRBV11-2 and TRBJ2-6; D unresolved. CDR1 is SGHAT, CDR2 FQNNGV, per germline. The CDR3 contains 16 residues. Trimming stripped 1 base from V and 2 bases from J, with 9 bases between. CDR3: CASSLVGWAGANVLTF. The CDR3, as DNA: TGTGCCAGCAGCTTAGTTGGTTGGGCTGGGGCCAACGTCCTGACTTTC.

This clonotype came up many times. The chain combines TRBV9 with TRBJ2-1; 11 nucleotides agree with TRBD2. Germline loops: CDR1 SGDLS, CDR2 YYNGEE. This CDR3 has 15 amino acids. The V and J ends lost 2 bases and 10 bases, in that order; junction bases with no gene match: 8. The CDR3 coding sequence is TGTGCCAGCAGCGTTTCGACTAGCGGGGCACGGGAGCAGTTCTTC. Its translation is CASSVSTSGAREQFF. The whole variable domain, filled in from reference TRBV9 and TRBJ2-1, reads DSGVTQTPKHLITATGQRVTLRCSPRSGDLSVYWYQQSLDQGLQFLIQYYNGEERAKGNILERFSAQQFPDLHSELNLSSLELGDSALYFCASSVSTSGAREQFFGPGTRLTVL.

This clonotype showed up many times. The genes are TRBV6-6 and TRBJ2-3, with a possible D match to TRBD1 (5 bases). V was pared by 7 bases and J by 7 bases, with 12 bases between. Per germline, CDR1 MNHNY and CDR2 SVGAGI (reference sequence). The CDR3 runs 12 residues. The CDR3 DNA reads as TGTGCCAGCATCGACAGCTCACATACGCAGTATTTT. Its translation is CASIDSSHTQYF.

This clonotype was found many times. The chain links TRBV20-1 to TRBJ1-5, with TRBD1 matching over 7 bases. This CDR3 comprises 17 residues. J gave up 9 bases and V 6 bases, and 23 bases lay outside the gene matches. The germline gives CDR1 DFQATT, CDR2 SNEGSKA (reference sequence). The CDR3 loop is CSAPVSTGTVGVWPQHF. The CDR3 DNA is TGCAGTGCCCCAGTTTCTACCGGGACAGTGGGGGTTTGGCCCCAGCATTTT.